Presented here are 32 T cell receptor beta chains from one specimen sequenced in a study of graft-versus-host responses after intestinal transplantation. The protocol was immunoSEQ multiplex PCR, while the TCRdb copy is restricted to in-frame clones and leaves out a portion. This sample has roughly 120,000 clones, with just over 90% found just once. The antigens for these receptors are not known. This sample comprised unstimulated CD4+ T cells sorted from spleen or lymph node cells, obtained before intestinal transplant. Receptor source: a human donor who received an intestinal transplant.

This clone was seen once. The CDR3 DNA is TGTGCCAGCAGCACGAGGGAAACTAATGAAAAACTGTTTTTT. It translates to CASSTRETNEKLFF. This chain uses TRBV13 with TRBJ1-4; D is undetermined. The CDR3 extends over 14 amino acids. The ends were cut back, 5 bases at V and 1 base at J, with 8 bases in the middle. From germline, CDR1 is PRHDT and CDR2 FYEKMQ (reference sequence).

The DNA for the CDR3 is TGTGCCAGCAGCTTCCGGTACACAGATACGCAGTATTTT. Its protein is CASSFRYTDTQYF. The gene calls are TRBV5-8 and TRBJ2-3, with D unresolved. Germline V gene lookup returns CDR1 SGHTS and CDR2 YDEGEE. The CDR3 has 13 amino acids. V was trimmed by 2 bases and J by 2 bases, leaving 6 bases between them.

Only one count was recorded for this clone. This chain's CDR3 is CASSKTEYTDTQYF. In DNA form, the CDR3 reads TGTGCCAGCAGCAAGACAGAGTACACAGATACGCAGTATTTT. The chain employs TRBV7-9 and TRBJ2-3, with D perhaps matching TRBD1 (5 bases). The CDR3 runs to 14 residues. From germline, CDR1 is SEHNR and CDR2 FQNEAQ (reference sequence). Trimming took off 5 bases at V and 2 bases at J, with 11 bases between the two ends.

The chain links TRBV2 to TRBJ2-7, with D hard to call. V lost 3 bases and J lost 4, with 4 bases in between. The CDR3 extends over 11 amino acids. Germline-derived CDR1 and CDR2 are SNHLY and FYNNEI. The CDR3 bases are TGTGCCAGCAGTGACGGTTACGAGCAGTACTTC. It is translated as CASSDGYEQYF.

The rearrangement uses TRBV18 and TRBJ2-3, with D perhaps TRBD1 (5 bases). This CDR3 has 15 amino acids. V lost 0 bases to trimming and J lost 5 bases, with 12 bases between them. Germline lookup yields CDR1 KGHSH and CDR2 LQKENI. As DNA, the CDR3 is TGTGCCAGCTCACCACCGGGGCTAGACGGAGATACGCAGTATTTT. It specifies CASSPPGLDGDTQYF.

V gene TRBV10-1 combines with J gene TRBJ2-1, with 7 nucleotides matching TRBD2. Germline V gives CDR1 WNHNN, CDR2 SYGVQD (reference sequence). V gave up 0 bases and J gave up 4 bases; unmatched junction bases: 6. This CDR3 has 16 amino acids. The DNA of the CDR3 is TGCGCCAGCAGTGAGTCGACGTCTAGCGGATACAATGAGCAGTTCTTC. Its translation: CASSESTSSGYNEQFF.

This clone was seen a single time. The chain has TRBV5-1 and TRBJ2-5; perhaps TRBD1 as D (6 bases). Matching the DNA end better, TRBJ2-7 makes the J call doubtful. Germline V gene sequence: CDR1 SGHRS, CDR2 YFSETQ. CDR3 length equals 18 residues. The DNA for the CDR3 is TGCGCCAGCTCAGATTTCCCTCCCGGGACACTCAGCTCCTACGAGCAGTACTTC. Its translation: CASSDFPPGTLSSYEQYF.

The chain is built from TRBV7-3 and TRBJ2-6; TRBD1 agrees at 8 bases. CDR3 length: 19 amino acids. V trimming: 0 bases; J trimming: 4 bases; junction bases outside the gene matches: 11. Germline CDR1 reads SGHTA; CDR2 reads FQGTGA. The CDR3 DNA follows: TGTGCCAGCAGCTTAACAGGGACAGGTCCCCTGAGGGGGGCCAACGTCCTGACTTTC. Amino acid sequence: CASSLTGTGPLRGANVLTF.

This clone was detected a few times. The chain uses TRBV7-2 and TRBJ1-5; 8 nucleotides align to TRBD1. CDR3 size: 15 residues. V shed 1 base and J 2 bases; nucleotides not matched to a gene: 1. The germline V gene encodes CDR1 SGHTA and CDR2 FQGNSA. DNA of the CDR3: TGTGCCAGCAGCTTAGGGGGACAGGGCAATCAGCCCCAGCATTTT. Translation: CASSLGGQGNQPQHF.

As for this clone: This sample includes further DNA sequences coding for the same CDR3. The chain links TRBV10-3 to TRBJ1-1; a possible D gene is TRBD1 (5 bases). Trimming pared 2 bases from V and 4 bases from J, leaving 8 bases between. The germline V gene has CDR1 ENHRY and CDR2 SYGVKD. This CDR3 is built from 13 residues. In DNA, the CDR3 is TGTGCCATCAGTGAGCAGGGAGGCACTGAAGCTTTCTTT. Amino acid sequence: CAISEQGGTEAFF.

The chain is built from TRBV30 and TRBJ1-1; perhaps TRBD1 as D (5 bases). There are 13 residues in the CDR3. V lost 5 bases and J 6 bases, leaving 16 bases between the germline ends. Germline V lookup: CDR1 GTSNPN, CDR2 SVGIG (reference sequence). DNA for the CDR3: TGTGCCTGGGGCAGGGTGCGGCCAGCTGAAGCTTTCTTT. This sequence encodes CAWGRVRPAEAFF. The full variable domain, in which reference TRBV30 and TRBJ1-1 provide the parts outside the CDR3, is SQTIHQWPATLVQPVGSPLSLECTVEGTSNPNLYWYRQAAGRGLQLLFYSVGIGQISSEVPQNLSASRPQDRQFILSSKKLLLSDSGFYLCAWGRVRPAEAFFGQGTRLTVV.

The V call is TRBV5-1, the J call TRBJ2-7; 10 bases are shared with TRBD1. Trimming cost V 5 bases and J 2 bases; bases outside gene matches: 7. The germline V gene encodes CDR1 SGHRS and CDR2 YFSETQ. This CDR3 contains 15 residues. CDR3 bases: TGCGCCAGCAGTATCCGGGACAGGGGTACCTACGAGCAGTACTTC. This codes for CASSIRDRGTYEQYF.

The V gene is TRBV27, the J gene TRBJ1-5; D may be TRBD1 (6 bases). Trimming pared 1 base from V and 4 bases from J, leaving 14 bases between. The germline V gene encodes CDR1 MNHEY and CDR2 SMNVEV (reference sequence). The CDR3 totals 16 residues. The CDR3 loop reads CASSLYGQGLNQPQHF. The CDR3 bases are TGTGCCAGCAGTTTATACGGGCAGGGGCTTAATCAGCCCCAGCATTTT.

This chain links TRBV6-6 with TRBJ2-1; 8 bases are a match to TRBD2. CDR1 and CDR2 from the germline V gene are MNHNY and SVGAGI (reference sequence). The CDR3 has 16 residues. J gave up 6 bases and V 8 bases, and 15 bases lay outside the gene matches. DNA of the CDR3: TGTGCCAGCCTGGTGGGACCGGGGACTAGAGGCAATGAGCAGTTCTTC. This sequence encodes CASLVGPGTRGNEQFF.

This clone was seen a few times. The chain has TRBV7-2 and TRBJ2-3; 11 bases are a match to TRBD2. J lost 7 bases, V lost 0 bases, and 6 bases had no gene match. Per germline, CDR1 SGHTA and CDR2 FQGNSA. The CDR3 sequence is 16 residues long. CDR3 DNA sequence: TGTGCCAGCAGCTTAGCGCGGGGACTAGCGGTCCATACGCAGTATTTT. Amino acids: CASSLARGLAVHTQYF.

V gene TRBV5-1 combines with J gene TRBJ2-1; a weak D match, TRBD2 (5 bases). Germline V gene lookup returns CDR1 SGHRS and CDR2 YFSETQ. V lost 2 bases and J 5 bases, leaving 14 bases between the germline ends. The CDR3 totals 15 residues. CDR3 loop: CASSFGPVGDNEQFF. The CDR3 DNA reads as TGCGCCAGCAGCTTCGGCCCCGTCGGGGACAATGAGCAGTTCTTC.

The chain's CDR3 is CASSLNLVSEQFF. As DNA, the CDR3 is TGTGCCAGCAGCTTAAATCTGGTGAGTGAGCAGTTCTTC. The V call is TRBV7-3, the J call TRBJ2-1; D call uncertain. This CDR3 is built from 13 residues. CDR1 and CDR2 (germline): SGHTA, FQGTGA. The V end lost 1 base, the J end lost 9 bases, and 10 bases lay between the germline ends.

The genes are TRBV5-4 and TRBJ1-3; TRBD1 aligns across 9 bases. Unmatched junction bases numbered 4, after V lost 4 bases and J lost 2 bases. Germline loops: CDR1 SGHNT, CDR2 YYREEE (reference sequence). The CDR3 length is 15 residues. CDR3 in amino acids: CASSGTGRAGNTIYF. The CDR3 DNA sequence: TGTGCCAGCAGCGGGACAGGGCGGGCTGGAAACACCATATATTTT.

The chain carries TRBV27 and TRBJ2-7, with 9 nucleotides matching TRBD2. V gave up 6 bases and J gave up 1 base; unmatched junction bases: 7. Germline V gives CDR1 MNHEY, CDR2 SMNVEV (reference sequence). The CDR3 extends over 15 amino acids. The CDR3 is CASRYSGSSSYEQYF. The CDR3 nucleotides are TGTGCCAGCAGATATAGCGGGAGCAGTTCCTACGAGCAGTACTTC.

The chain combines TRBV19 with TRBJ1-5; 8 bases fit TRBD1. The CDR3 sequence is 13 residues long. Germline CDR1 reads LNHDA; CDR2 reads SQIVND (reference sequence). V lost 5 bases and J lost 6; bases outside the gene matches: 3. CDR3 nucleotides: TGTGCCAGTAGTTGGACAGGGCCTCAGCCCCAGCATTTT. The encoded protein is CASSWTGPQPQHF.

This sequence joins TRBV10-2 and TRBJ1-1; TRBD1 might be the D (5 bases). Between the trimmed V and J ends, which lost 7 bases and 1 base, there was a span of 10 bases. The CDR3 length is 13 residues. CDR1 is WSHSY and CDR2 is SAAADI in the germline V gene. In DNA, the CDR3 is TGCGCCAGCATCGGGGGTACGAACACTGAAGCTTTCTTT. Translation gives CASIGGTNTEAFF.

This clone has just one count. The CDR3 loop reads CAWSVPGTGIGEQYF. CDR3 DNA sequence: TGTGCCTGGAGTGTACCTGGGACAGGGATTGGCGAGCAGTACTTC. The chain links TRBV30 to TRBJ2-7; 9 bases map to TRBD1. The CDR3 spans 15 residues. The V segment lost 0 bases and the J segment 6 bases; nucleotides outside the gene matches: 9. Germline V gives CDR1 GTSNPN, CDR2 SVGIG (reference sequence).

The count of this clone is one. The chain couples TRBV28 to TRBJ1-1; D is undetermined. V gave up 4 bases and J gave up 3 bases, with 9 bases separating them. This CDR3 is built from 13 residues. Germline CDR1 MDHEN, CDR2 SYDVKM. Written as DNA, the CDR3 is TGTGCCAGCAGTTCCCCTCCCTACACTGAAGCTTTCTTT. Protein sequence: CASSSPPYTEAFF.

This chain connects TRBV28 to TRBJ2-3, with 16 bases that match TRBD2. The V gene's germline CDR1 is MDHEN and CDR2 SYDVKM. The CDR3 spans 19 residues. V gave up 5 bases and J gave up 4 bases; unmatched junction bases: 12. The CDR3 coding sequence is TGTGCCAGCAGTCCCCCGGGACTAGCGGGAGGGCCTAGGGCAGATACGCAGTATTTT. This sequence encodes CASSPPGLAGGPRADTQYF.

The chain uses TRBV7-9 and TRBJ2-1, with TRBD2 matching over 10 bases. Germline values: CDR1 SEHNR, CDR2 FQNEAQ (reference sequence). V was clipped by 7 bases and J by 2 bases; unmatched bases: 11. The CDR3 covers 17 residues. In nucleotides, the CDR3 is TGTGCCAGCACCCGTTGGGAGGGGACTAGCGCCTACAATGAGCAGTTCTTC. This gives the protein CASTRWEGTSAYNEQFF.

The chain couples TRBV6-5 to TRBJ2-7; weak D call: TRBD2 (6 bases). V dropped 2 bases and J dropped 8 bases, with 16 bases sitting between them. CDR3 size: 14 residues. Per the germline V gene, CDR1 is MNHEY and CDR2 is SVGAGI. The CDR3 DNA follows: TGTGCCAGCAGTTACGACGGGAGTCGATCCAAGCAGTACTTC. It encodes CASSYDGSRSKQYF.

V and J are TRBV10-3 and TRBJ1-5, with D unclear. V dropped 0 bases and J dropped 5 bases, with 5 bases sitting between them. The CDR3 has 13 amino acids. Germline CDR1 reads ENHRY; CDR2 reads SYGVKD. CDR3 protein: CAISESYDQPQHF. As DNA, the CDR3 is TGTGCCATCAGTGAGTCCTACGATCAGCCCCAGCATTTT.

The gene calls are TRBV6-7 and TRBJ2-2, with TRBD1 matching 11 bases. TRBV6-7 is recorded as an ORF, its role being uncertain. After removal of 8 bases from V and 3 bases from J, the junction contained 2 bases not matched to a gene. The CDR3 contains 14 residues. Here the CDR3 DNA reads TGTGCCAGCTGGACAGGGGGCTACACCGGGGAGCTGTTTTTT. Protein sequence: CASWTGGYTGELFF.

This clone was seen a handful of times. The chain carries TRBV19 and TRBJ2-5; weak D call: TRBD1 (5 bases). The germline V and J ends were trimmed by 2 bases and 4 bases, with 11 bases remaining between them. CDR1 LNHDA and CDR2 SQIVND come from the germline V gene (reference sequence). CDR3 size: 14 residues. The CDR3 here is CASSITREGETQYF. In DNA form, the CDR3 reads TGTGCCAGTAGTATAACCAGGGAAGGAGAGACCCAGTACTTC. Full variable domain (rest looked up from reference TRBV19 and TRBJ2-5): DGGITQSPKYLFRKEGQNVTLSCEQNLNHDAMYWYRQDPGQGLRLIYYSQIVNDFQKGDIAEGYSVSREKKESFPLTVTSAQKNPTAFYLCASSITREGETQYFGPGTRLLVL.

The chain couples TRBV28 to TRBJ1-1; D ambiguous. The CDR3 has 12 residues. Germline CDR1 MDHEN, CDR2 SYDVKM. V lost 8 bases and J 7 bases, leaving 14 bases between the germline ends. This chain's CDR3 is CASGGRFVEAFF. The CDR3 nucleotides read TGTGCCAGCGGAGGGAGGTTCGTTGAAGCTTTCTTT.

J is TRBJ2-7 and V is TRBV5-1, with 12 bases lining up with TRBD2. After removal of 2 bases from V and 6 bases from J, the junction contained 6 bases not matched to a gene. The CDR3 spans 15 residues. The germline CDR1 and CDR2 sequences are SGHRS and YFSETQ. The CDR3 DNA is TGCGCCAGCAGCTTTCTAGCGGGGGGGCCTGGCGAGCAGTACTTC. Its translation: CASSFLAGGPGEQYF.

V usage is TRBV19 and J usage is TRBJ2-1, with TRBD2 matching 10 bases. The germline V gene encodes CDR1 LNHDA and CDR2 SQIVND (reference sequence). V gave up 1 base and J gave up 7 bases; unmatched junction bases: 10. The CDR3 is 17 residues long. The CDR3 DNA sequence: TGTGCCAGTAGTATAGCAAATCCTAGCGGGGGTCGGAATGAGCAGTTCTTC. It codes for CASSIANPSGGRNEQFF.